The source of this TCR beta chain is a study of OX40 agonist ivuxolimab in advanced cancers. Study results and caveats: The mean number of expanded clones was higher in CD8+ T cells than in CD4+. At 0.1 to 3.0 mg/kg, CD4+ and CD8+ blood T cells expanded clonally by week 6.

Regarding this clone: No antigen is known for it.

Profiling relied on immunoSEQ multiplex PCR, and the TCRdb table lists in-frame clones only, not all of them. This sample carries 97,000 or so clones, roughly 90% of them seen once, and the ten largest clones take 0.15% to 0.2%. Germline assignment: CDR1 SGHAT and CDR2 FQNNGV. CDR3 length equals 15 residues. Trimming shortened V by 7 bases and J by 0 bases, and 13 bases separated the two germline ends. The receptor's source is an adult with an advanced solid tumor such as melanoma, head and neck, liver or kidney cancer. This specimen consisted of CD4+ or CD8+ T cells sorted from blood, obtained in a trial of the OX40 agonist ivuxolimab. The V gene is TRBV11-2, the J gene TRBJ2-1, with D possibly being TRBD1 (5 bases). CDR3 DNA sequence: TGTGCCAGCAACCTATTCGACAGCTCCTACAATGAGCAGTTCTTC. Protein: CASNLFDSSYNEQFF.